This T cell receptor beta chain was recovered during a study of blood T cell repertoires in COVID-19. For the study at large: There were acute and convalescent COVID-19 samples, and they came from the United States, Italy and Spain. Sample material is recorded as cDNA or gDNA derived from T cells, B-cell-depleted T cells, or PBMCs.

Sequenced by immunoSEQ multiplex PCR; TCRdb stores in-frame clones only, minus some. This sample carries 45,000 or so clones, 75% to 90% of them seen once, and the ten largest clones take over 2%. CDR3 size: 14 residues. V shed 6 bases, J shed 4 bases, and the junction held 6 bases outside the gene matches. Per germline, CDR1 LNHDA and CDR2 SQIVND (reference sequence). Specimen: peripheral blood. The genes are TRBV19 and TRBJ2-1; 7 nucleotides align to TRBD1. The receptor comes from a woman of 80 years or more with COVID-19, enrolled during active disease. CDR3 sequence reads: CASRRTGPYNEQFF. In DNA form, the CDR3 reads TGTGCCAGTAGACGGACAGGTCCATACAATGAGCAGTTCTTC.